This T cell receptor (beta chain) derives from a study of T cell responses to AZD1222 COVID-19 vaccine. Study results and caveats: Two AZD1222 doses significantly raised spike-specific TCR breadth and depth over controls. It was only 6 or 7 AZD1222 recipients who were seropositive at baseline. The donor cohort was predominantly white British with a female majority, and clonal diversity may have been underestimated. Across the whole spike, CD4 TCRs peaked at regions 160-218 and 743-854.

Measured with immunoSEQ multiplex PCR; TCRdb has only the in-frame clones, and not every one. The data hold roughly 97,000 clones, with 86% observed a single time. Regarding this clone: Its matching antigen is unknown.

Germline CDR1 is SNHLY and CDR2 is FYNNEI. The CDR3 has 16 residues. The V and J ends lost 5 bases and 2 bases respectively, with 17 bases between them. This material consisted of peripheral blood, taken 28 days after the second dose of the MenACWY control vaccine. This rearrangement joins TRBV2 to TRBJ2-3; the D gene is possibly TRBD2 (6 bases). This TCR was sampled from an adult who received the MenACWY meningococcal vaccine as a control. The CDR3 coding sequence is TGTGCCAGCAGTCGAGGAGGAGGGCGGATCACAGATACGCAGTATTTT. Protein: CASSRGGGRITDTQYF.